This TCR beta chain comes out of a study of cytomegalovirus exposure and HLA in healthy donors. Comments on this clone: Its antigen is currently unknown.

The ends were cut back, 2 bases at V and 5 bases at J, with 23 bases in the middle. The CDR3 spans 18 residues. Germline CDR1 reads PRHDT; CDR2 reads FYEKMQ (reference sequence). Broader study findings: Cytomegalovirus association was assigned to 150 to 200 TCR beta chains. In the roughly 120 validation repertoires, under 95% of cluster scores exceeded 0, per a later analysis. It was reportedly the case that the classifier diagnosed cytomegalovirus status with high specificity and sensitivity. The CMV antigen specificity of a few CMV-associated chains was confirmed through in vitro analysis.

Sequencing used immunoSEQ multiplex PCR; TCRdb keeps in-frame clones, though not all of them. The sample yields under 150,000 clones, roughly 90% seen once. The TCR originated in a man aged 18 to 29 in good health and CMV-seronegative. Sequencing was done on a sample of PBMCs. The V and J genes are TRBV13 and TRBJ2-3, with a possible D match to TRBD2 (6 bases). The DNA for the CDR3 is TGTGCCAGCAGCTTATACCCGTCGGCCGGGGCCGGGGGAGATACGCAGTATTTT. Its translation: CASSLYPSAGAGGDTQYF. The whole variable domain, filled in from reference TRBV13 and TRBJ2-3, reads AAGVIQSPRHLIKEKRETATLKCYPIPRHDTVYWYQQGPGQDPQFLISFYEKMQSDKGSIPDRFSAQQFSDYHSELNMSSLELGDSALYFCASSLYPSAGAGGDTQYFGPGTRLTVL.